This T cell receptor (beta chain) came from a study of T cell repertoires in cytomegalovirus infection. In TCRdb, the reads were re-called with MiXCR into one record per CDR3 protein. Of 100,000 to 150,000 distinct CDR3 sequences listed, more than 25% are singletons. The sample holds a few counts of this clonotype. The antigen is unknown. The CDR3 has 14 residues. The germline V and J ends were trimmed by 4 bases and 11 bases, with 20 bases remaining between them. The sequencing used CD8+ T cells from cultured PBMCs, collected from culture after CMV antigen stimulation. The chain links TRBV12-3 or TRBV12-4 to TRBJ1-1, with D possibly being TRBD1 (5 bases). The sequence came from a human donor in good health (CMV status not recorded). Some clones in this sample may be carry-over from other donors' samples. As DNA, the CDR3 is TGTGCCAGCAGTTGGGGGGGACCGGACATGGGGGCTTTCTTT. This encodes CASSWGGPDMGAFF.